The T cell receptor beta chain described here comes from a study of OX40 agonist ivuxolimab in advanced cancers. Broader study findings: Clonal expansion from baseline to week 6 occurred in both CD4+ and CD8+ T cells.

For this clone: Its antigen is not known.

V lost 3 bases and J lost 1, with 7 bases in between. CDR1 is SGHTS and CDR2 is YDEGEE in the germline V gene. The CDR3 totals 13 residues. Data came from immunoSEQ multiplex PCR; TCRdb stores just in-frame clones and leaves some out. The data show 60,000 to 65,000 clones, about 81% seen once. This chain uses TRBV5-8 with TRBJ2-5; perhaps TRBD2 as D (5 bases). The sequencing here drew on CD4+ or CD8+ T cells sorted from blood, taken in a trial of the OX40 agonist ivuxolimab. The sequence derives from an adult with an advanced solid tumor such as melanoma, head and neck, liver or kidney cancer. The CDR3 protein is CASSSGFQETQYF. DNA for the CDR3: TGTGCCAGCAGCTCGGGGTTCCAAGAGACCCAGTACTTC. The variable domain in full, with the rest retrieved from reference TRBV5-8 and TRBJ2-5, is EAGVTQSPTHLIKTRGQQATLRCSPISGHTSVYWYQQALGLGLQFLLWYDEGEERNRGNFPPRFSGRQFPNYSSELNVNALELEDSALYLCASSSGFQETQYFGPGTRLLVL.